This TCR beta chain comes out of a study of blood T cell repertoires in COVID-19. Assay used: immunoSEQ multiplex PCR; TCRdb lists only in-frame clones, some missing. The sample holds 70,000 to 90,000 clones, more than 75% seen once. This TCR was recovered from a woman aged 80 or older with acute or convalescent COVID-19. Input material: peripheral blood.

The CDR3 is CASSRRGTSGGHYEQYF. The CDR3 nucleotides read TGCGCCAGCAGCCGCAGAGGGACTAGCGGGGGACACTACGAGCAGTACTTC. The chain is built from TRBV4-1 and TRBJ2-7, with 14 bases fitting TRBD2. Trimming removed 4 bases from V and 3 bases from J; junction bases left unmatched: 8. This CDR3 has 17 amino acids. Germline values: CDR1 MGHRA, CDR2 YSYEKL.